This T cell receptor beta chain was observed in a study of OX40 agonist ivuxolimab in advanced cancers. Study-wide background: Ivuxolimab was administered intravenously to patients at 0.01 to 10 mg/kg every 2 weeks. Three patients, one with hepatocellular carcinoma and two with cutaneous melanoma, responded partially. The study, taken as a whole, reports: Expanded clones belonging to CD8+ T cells outnumbered, on average, those of CD4+. In the 0.1 to 3.0 mg/kg range, CD4+ and CD8+ blood T cells had expanded clonally by week 6.

Clones were read by immunoSEQ multiplex PCR, and TCRdb kept only the in-frame ones, dropping some. The sample includes roughly 70,000 clones, roughly 89% seen only once; the top ten take more than 2.5%. The sample holds one count of this clone. Its antigen is as yet unknown. This receptor was identified in an adult with an advanced solid tumor such as melanoma, head and neck, liver or kidney cancer. Sample: CD4+ or CD8+ T cells sorted from blood, taken in a trial of the OX40 agonist ivuxolimab.

Written as DNA, the CDR3 is TGTGCCAGCAGCTTATCCACAGATACGCAGTATTTT. Translated, it gives CASSLSTDTQYF. This rearrangement joins TRBV5-4 to TRBJ2-3; no reliable D call. V lost 2 bases to trimming and J lost 2 bases, with 3 bases between them. The CDR3 has 12 amino acids. The germline V gene has CDR1 SGHNT and CDR2 YYREEE (reference sequence).